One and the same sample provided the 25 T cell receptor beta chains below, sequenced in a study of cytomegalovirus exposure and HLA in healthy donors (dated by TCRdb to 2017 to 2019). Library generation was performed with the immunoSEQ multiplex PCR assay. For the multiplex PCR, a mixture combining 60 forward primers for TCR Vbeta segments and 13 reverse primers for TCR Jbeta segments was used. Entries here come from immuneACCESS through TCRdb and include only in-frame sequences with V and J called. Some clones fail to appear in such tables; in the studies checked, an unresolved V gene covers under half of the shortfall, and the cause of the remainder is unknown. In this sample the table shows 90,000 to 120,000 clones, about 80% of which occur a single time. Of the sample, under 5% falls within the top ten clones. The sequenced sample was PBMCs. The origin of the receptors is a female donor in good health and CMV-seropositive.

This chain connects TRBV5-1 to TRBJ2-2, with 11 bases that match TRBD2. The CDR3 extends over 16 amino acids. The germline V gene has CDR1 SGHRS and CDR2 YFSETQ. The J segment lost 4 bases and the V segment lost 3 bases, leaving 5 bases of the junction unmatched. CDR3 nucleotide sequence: TGCGCCAGCAGCTCGACTAGCGGGACCCCCACCGGGGAGCTGTTTTTT. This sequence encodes CASSSTSGTPTGELFF.

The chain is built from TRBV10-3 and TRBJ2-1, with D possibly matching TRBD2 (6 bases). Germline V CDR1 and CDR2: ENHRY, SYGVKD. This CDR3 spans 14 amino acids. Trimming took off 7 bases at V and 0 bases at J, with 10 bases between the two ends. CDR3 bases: TGTGCCATCAAAGGAGGGGACTCCTACAATGAGCAGTTCTTC. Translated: CAIKGGDSYNEQFF.

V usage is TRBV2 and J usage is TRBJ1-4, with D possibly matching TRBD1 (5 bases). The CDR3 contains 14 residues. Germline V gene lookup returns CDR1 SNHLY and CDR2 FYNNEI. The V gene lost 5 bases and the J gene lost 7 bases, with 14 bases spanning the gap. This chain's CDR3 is CASSTRGGIEKLFF. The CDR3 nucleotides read TGTGCCAGCAGTACCCGGGGGGGGATTGAAAAACTGTTTTTT.

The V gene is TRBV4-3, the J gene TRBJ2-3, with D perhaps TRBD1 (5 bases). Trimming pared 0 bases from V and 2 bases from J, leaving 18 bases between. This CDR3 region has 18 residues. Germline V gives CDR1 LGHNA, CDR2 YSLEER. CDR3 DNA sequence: TGCGCCAGCAGCCAAGATCCCCCCTGGACACGTTTCACAGATACGCAGTATTTT. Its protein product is CASSQDPPWTRFTDTQYF.

Here the CDR3 reads CASSVGGSAGELFF. DNA for the CDR3: TGTGCCAGCAGCGTGGGGGGGTCGGCCGGGGAGCTGTTTTTT. V gene TRBV9 combines with J gene TRBJ2-2, with 7 bases identical to TRBD2. Trimming at V came to 2 bases and at J to 6 bases, leaving 4 bases not matched to a gene. CDR1 SGDLS and CDR2 YYNGEE come from the germline V gene. This CDR3 has 14 residues.

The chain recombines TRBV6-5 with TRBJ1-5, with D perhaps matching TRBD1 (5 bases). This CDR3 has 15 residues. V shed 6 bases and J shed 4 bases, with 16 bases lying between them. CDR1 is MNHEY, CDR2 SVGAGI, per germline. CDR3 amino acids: CASRATVAPNQPQHF. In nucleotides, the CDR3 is TGTGCCAGCAGGGCGACAGTGGCCCCAAATCAGCCCCAGCATTTT.

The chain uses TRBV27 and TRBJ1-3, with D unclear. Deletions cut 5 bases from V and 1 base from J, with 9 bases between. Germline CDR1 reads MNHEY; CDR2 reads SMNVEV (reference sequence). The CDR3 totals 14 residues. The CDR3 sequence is CASSPSGSGNTIYF. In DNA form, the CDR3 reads TGTGCCAGCAGTCCCTCCGGGTCTGGAAACACCATATATTTT.

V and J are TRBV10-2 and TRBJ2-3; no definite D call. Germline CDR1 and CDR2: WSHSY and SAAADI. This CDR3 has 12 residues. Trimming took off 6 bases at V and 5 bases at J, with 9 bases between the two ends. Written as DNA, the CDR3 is TGCGCCAGCAGCGAGAGGAGAGATACGCAGTATTTT. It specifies CASSERRDTQYF.

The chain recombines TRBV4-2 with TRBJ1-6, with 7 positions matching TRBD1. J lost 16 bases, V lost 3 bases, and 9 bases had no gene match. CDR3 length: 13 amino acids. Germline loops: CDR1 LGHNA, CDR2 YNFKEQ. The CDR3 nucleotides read TGTGCCAGCAGCCAGATAAGACAGGGACTTCTCCACTTT. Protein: CASSQIRQGLLHF.

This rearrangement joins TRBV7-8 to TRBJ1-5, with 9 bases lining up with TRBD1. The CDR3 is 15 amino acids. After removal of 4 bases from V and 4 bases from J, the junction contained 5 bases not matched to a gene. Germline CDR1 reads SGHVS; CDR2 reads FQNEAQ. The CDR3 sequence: CASSSSGTGNQPQHF. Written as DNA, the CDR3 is TGTGCCAGCAGCTCCTCCGGGACAGGGAATCAGCCCCAGCATTTT.

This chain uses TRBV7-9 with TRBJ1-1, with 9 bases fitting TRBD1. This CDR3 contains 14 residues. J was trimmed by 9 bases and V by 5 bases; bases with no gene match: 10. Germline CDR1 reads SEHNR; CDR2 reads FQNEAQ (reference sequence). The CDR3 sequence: CASSTTGGFSQAFF. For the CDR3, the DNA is TGTGCCAGCAGCACTACAGGGGGCTTTTCTCAAGCTTTCTTT.

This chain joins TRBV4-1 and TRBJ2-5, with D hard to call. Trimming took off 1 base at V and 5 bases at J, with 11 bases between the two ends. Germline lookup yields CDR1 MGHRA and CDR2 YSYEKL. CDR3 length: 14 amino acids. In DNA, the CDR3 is TGCGCCAGCAGCCAAGTGGTAGTCTTGGAGACCCAGTACTTC. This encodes CASSQVVVLETQYF.

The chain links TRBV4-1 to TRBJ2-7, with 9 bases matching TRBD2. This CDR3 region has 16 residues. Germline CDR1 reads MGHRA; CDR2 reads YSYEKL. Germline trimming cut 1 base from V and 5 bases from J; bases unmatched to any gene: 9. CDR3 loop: CASSQVAAGGFDEQYF. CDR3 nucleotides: TGCGCCAGCAGCCAAGTCGCGGCGGGAGGGTTCGACGAGCAGTACTTC.

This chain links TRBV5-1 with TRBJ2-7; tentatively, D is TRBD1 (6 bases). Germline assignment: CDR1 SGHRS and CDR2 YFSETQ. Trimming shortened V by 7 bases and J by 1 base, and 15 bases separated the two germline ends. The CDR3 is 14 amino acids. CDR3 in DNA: TGCGCCAGCTCTCTCGGGGACATGTCCTACGAGCAGTACTTC. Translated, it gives CASSLGDMSYEQYF.

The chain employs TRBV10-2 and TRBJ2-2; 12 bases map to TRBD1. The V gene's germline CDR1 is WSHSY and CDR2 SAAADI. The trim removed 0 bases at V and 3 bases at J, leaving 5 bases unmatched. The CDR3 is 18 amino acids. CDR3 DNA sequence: TGCGCCAGCAGTGAGTCGGGACAGGGGGCGAGGGACACCGGGGAGCTGTTTTTT. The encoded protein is CASSESGQGARDTGELFF.

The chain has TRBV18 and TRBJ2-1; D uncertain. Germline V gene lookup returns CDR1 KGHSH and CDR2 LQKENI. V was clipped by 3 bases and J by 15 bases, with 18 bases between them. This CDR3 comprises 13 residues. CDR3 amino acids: CASSPSISIPRFF. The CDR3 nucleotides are TGTGCCAGCTCACCCTCTATTTCGATCCCGAGGTTCTTC.

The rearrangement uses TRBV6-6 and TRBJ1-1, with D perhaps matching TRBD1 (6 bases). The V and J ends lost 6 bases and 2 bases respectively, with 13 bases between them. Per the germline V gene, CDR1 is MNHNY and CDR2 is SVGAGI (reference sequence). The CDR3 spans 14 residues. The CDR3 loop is CASSYEQGNTEAFF. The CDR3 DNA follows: TGTGCCAGCAGCTACGAACAGGGAAACACTGAAGCTTTCTTT.

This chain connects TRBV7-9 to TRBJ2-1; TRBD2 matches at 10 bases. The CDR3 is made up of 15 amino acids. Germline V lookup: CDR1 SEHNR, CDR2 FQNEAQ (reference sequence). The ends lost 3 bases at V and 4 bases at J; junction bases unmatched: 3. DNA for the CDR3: TGTGCCAGCAGCTTTAGCGGGAGGCGGTACAATGAGCAGTTCTTC. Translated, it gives CASSFSGRRYNEQFF.

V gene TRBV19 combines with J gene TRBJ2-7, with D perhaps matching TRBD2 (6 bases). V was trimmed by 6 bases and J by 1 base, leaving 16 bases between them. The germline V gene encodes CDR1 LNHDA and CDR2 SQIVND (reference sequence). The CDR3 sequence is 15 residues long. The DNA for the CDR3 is TGTGCCAGTAGCCTCAATGGGGGAGGATCCTACGAGCAGTACTTC. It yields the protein CASSLNGGGSYEQYF.

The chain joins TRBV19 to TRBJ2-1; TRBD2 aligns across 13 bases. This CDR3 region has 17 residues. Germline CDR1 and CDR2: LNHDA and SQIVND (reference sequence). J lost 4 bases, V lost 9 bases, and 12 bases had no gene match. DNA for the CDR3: TGTGCCAGCCCGCCCCCCGGGGGACTAGCGGGGTACAATGAGCAGTTCTTC. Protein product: CASPPPGGLAGYNEQFF.

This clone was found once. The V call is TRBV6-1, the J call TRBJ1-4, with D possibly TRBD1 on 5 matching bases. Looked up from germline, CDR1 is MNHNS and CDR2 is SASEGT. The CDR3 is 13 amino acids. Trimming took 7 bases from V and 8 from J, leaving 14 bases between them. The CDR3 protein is CASTKQVAEKLFF. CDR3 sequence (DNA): TGTGCCAGCACAAAACAGGTTGCGGAAAAACTGTTTTTT.

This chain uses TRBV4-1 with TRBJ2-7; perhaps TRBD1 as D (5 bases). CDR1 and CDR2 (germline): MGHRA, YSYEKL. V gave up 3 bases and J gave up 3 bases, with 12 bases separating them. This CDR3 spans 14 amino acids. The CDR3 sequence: CASSHDSVGYEQYF. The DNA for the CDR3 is TGCGCCAGCAGCCATGACAGTGTGGGCTACGAGCAGTACTTC.

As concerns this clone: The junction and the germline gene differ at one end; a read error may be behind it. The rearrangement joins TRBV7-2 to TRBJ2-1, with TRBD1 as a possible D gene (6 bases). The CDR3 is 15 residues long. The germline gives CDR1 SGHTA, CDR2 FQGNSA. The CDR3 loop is CASNLVGAGVDEQFF. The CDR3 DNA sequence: TGTGCCAGCAACTTAGTCGGGGCAGGGGTTGATGAGCAGTTCTTC. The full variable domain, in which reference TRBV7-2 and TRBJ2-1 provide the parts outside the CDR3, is GAGVSQSPSNKVTEKGKDVELRCDPISGHTALYWYRQSLGQGLEFLIYFQGNSAPDKSGLPSDRFSAERTGGSVSTLTIQRTQQEDSAVYLCASNLVGAGVDEQFFGPGTRLTVL.

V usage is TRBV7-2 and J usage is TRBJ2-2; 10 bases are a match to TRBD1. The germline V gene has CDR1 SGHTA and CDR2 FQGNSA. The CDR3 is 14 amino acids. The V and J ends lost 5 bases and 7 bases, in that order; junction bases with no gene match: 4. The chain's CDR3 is CASSETGGDGELFF. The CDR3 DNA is TGTGCCAGCAGCGAGACAGGGGGCGACGGGGAGCTGTTTTTT.

CDR3 in DNA: TGTGCCAGCAGCCCCGTAGGCACAGATACGCAGTATTTT. Amino acids: CASSPVGTDTQYF. The rearrangement joins TRBV7-7 to TRBJ2-3; D is undetermined. There are 13 residues in the CDR3. The germline gives CDR1 SSHAT, CDR2 FNYEAQ (reference sequence). Trimming pared 5 bases from V and 1 base from J, leaving 7 bases between.